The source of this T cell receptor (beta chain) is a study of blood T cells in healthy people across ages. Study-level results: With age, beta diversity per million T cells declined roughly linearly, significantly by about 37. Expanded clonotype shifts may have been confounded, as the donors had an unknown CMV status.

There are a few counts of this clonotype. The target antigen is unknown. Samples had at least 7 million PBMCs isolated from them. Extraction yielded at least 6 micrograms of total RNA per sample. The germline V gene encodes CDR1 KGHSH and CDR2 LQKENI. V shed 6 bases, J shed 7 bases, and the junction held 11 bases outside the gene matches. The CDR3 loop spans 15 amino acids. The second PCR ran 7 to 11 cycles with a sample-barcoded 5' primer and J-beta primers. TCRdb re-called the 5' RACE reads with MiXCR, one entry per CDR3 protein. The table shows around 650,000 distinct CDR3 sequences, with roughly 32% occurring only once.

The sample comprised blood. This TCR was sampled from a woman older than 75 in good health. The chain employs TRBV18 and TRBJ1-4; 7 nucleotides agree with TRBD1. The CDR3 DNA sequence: TGTGCCAGCTCCCCAGGAAGACAGGGCGGTGAAAAACTGTTTTTT. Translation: CASSPGRQGGEKLFF.